This T cell receptor (beta chain) came from a study of human T cells and chemical hapten exposure. Across the study: Small volume differences among pooled libraries mainly caused per-sample TCR yield variation. Broader study findings: High-frequency TCRs, those above 1 in 1000, stayed the same after DPC sensitization.

CDR1 MDHEN and CDR2 SYDVKM come from the germline V gene. CDR3 length: 16 residues. V gave up 1 base and J gave up 2 bases, with 14 bases separating them. The total RNA was obtained from whole blood that was not fractionated. In this sample, this clonotype turned up a few times. Its matching antigen is unknown. Original handling: Across samples, TCR counts had a median of roughly 96,000 and ranged from 23,224 to 690,600. A single record per CDR3 protein comes from TCRdb applying MiXCR to the 5' RACE reads. Clone size and V and J calls follow TCRdb, not the original study. Altogether around 100,000 distinct CDR3 sequences are present, around 20% being singletons, with the ten largest covering about 3%.

This clonotype was obtained from a human donor in good health. The rearrangement joins TRBV28 to TRBJ1-2; D remains unclear. The DNA for the CDR3 is TGTGCCAGCAGTTTATTCAAGATACAAGCCAACTATGGCTACACCTTC. It specifies CASSLFKIQANYGYTF.